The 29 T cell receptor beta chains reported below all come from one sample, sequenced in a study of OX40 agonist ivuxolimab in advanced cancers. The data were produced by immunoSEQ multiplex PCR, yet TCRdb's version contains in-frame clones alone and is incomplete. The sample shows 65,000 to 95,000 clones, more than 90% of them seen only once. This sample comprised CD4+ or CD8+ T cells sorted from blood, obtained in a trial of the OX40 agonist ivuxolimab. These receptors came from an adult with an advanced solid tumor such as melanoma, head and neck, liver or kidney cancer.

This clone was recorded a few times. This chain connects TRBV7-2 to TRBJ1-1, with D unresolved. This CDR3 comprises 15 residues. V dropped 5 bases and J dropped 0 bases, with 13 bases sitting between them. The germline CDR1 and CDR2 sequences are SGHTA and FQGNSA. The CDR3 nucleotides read TGTGCCAGCAGCAGACAAACAGTCATGAACACTGAAGCTTTCTTT. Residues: CASSRQTVMNTEAFF.

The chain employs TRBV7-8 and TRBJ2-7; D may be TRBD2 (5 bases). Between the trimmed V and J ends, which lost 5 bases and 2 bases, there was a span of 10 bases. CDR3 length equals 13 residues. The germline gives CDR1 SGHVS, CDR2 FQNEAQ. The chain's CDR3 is CASSRGLPYEQYF. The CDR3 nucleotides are TGTGCCAGCAGCCGTGGACTTCCCTACGAGCAGTACTTC.

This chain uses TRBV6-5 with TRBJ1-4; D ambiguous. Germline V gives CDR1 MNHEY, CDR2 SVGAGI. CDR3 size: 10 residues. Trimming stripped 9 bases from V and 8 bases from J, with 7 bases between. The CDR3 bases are TGTGCCAGTCGGCGGGAAAAACTGTTTTTT. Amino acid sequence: CASRREKLFF.

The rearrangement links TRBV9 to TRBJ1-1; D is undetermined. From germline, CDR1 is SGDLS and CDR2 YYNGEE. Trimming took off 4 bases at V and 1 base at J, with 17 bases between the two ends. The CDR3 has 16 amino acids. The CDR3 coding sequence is TGTGCCAGCAGCCCGACCAACCCCGTTGGGAACACTGAAGCTTTCTTT. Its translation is CASSPTNPVGNTEAFF. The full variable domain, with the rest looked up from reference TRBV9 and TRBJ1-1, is DSGVTQTPKHLITATGQRVTLRCSPRSGDLSVYWYQQSLDQGLQFLIQYYNGEERAKGNILERFSAQQFPDLHSELNLSSLELGDSALYFCASSPTNPVGNTEAFFGQGTRLTVV.

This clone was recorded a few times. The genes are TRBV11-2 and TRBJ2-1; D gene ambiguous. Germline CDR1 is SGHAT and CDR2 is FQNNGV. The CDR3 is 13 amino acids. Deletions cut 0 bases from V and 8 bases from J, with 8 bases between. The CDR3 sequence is CASSLDSEDEQFF. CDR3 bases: TGTGCCAGCAGCTTAGATTCAGAAGATGAGCAGTTCTTC.

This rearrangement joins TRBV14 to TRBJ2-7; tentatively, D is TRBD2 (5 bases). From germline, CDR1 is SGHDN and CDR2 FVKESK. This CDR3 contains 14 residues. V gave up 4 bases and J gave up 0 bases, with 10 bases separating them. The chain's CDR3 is CASSLFRDSYEQYF. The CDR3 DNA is TGTGCCAGCAGCCTCTTTCGGGACTCCTACGAGCAGTACTTC.

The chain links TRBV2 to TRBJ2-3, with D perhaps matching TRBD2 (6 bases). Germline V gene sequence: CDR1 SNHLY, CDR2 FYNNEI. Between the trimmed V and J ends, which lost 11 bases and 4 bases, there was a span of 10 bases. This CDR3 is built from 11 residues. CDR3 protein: CAGGRADTQYF. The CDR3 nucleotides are TGTGCCGGAGGGCGGGCAGATACGCAGTATTTT.

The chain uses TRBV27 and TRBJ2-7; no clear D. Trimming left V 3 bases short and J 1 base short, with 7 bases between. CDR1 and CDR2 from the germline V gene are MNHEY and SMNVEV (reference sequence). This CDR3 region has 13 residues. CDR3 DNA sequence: TGTGCCAGCAGTTTCTCCCTTTCCTACGAGCAGTACTTC. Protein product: CASSFSLSYEQYF.

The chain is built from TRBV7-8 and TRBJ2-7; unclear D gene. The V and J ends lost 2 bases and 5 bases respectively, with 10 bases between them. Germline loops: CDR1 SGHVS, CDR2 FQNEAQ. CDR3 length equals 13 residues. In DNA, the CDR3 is TGTGCCAGCAGCTTACGGGTTTTCCACGAGCAGTACTTC. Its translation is CASSLRVFHEQYF. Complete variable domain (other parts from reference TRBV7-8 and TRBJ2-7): GAGVSQSPRYKVAKRGQDVALRCDPISGHVSLFWYQQALGQGPEFLTYFQNEAQLDKSGLPSDRFFAERPEGSVSTLKIQRTQQEDSAVYLCASSLRVFHEQYFGPGTRLTVT.

The DNA for the CDR3 is TGTGCCAGCAGCTTAGCGGCTAAAGCCTACAATGAGCAGTTCTTC. It encodes CASSLAAKAYNEQFF. The chain links TRBV7-9 to TRBJ2-1; D is uncertain. Trimming removed 0 bases at V and 2 bases at J, with 8 bases between. Germline V gene data show CDR1 as SEHNR and CDR2 as FQNEAQ (reference sequence). The CDR3 extends over 15 amino acids.

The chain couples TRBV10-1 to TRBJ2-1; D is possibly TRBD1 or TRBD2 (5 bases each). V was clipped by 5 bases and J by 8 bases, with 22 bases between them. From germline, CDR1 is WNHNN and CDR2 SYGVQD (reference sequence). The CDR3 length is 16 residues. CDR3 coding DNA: TGCGCCAGCAGTCCCCGGGACGGGCTAAGGTGGTATGAGCAGTTCTTC. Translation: CASSPRDGLRWYEQFF.

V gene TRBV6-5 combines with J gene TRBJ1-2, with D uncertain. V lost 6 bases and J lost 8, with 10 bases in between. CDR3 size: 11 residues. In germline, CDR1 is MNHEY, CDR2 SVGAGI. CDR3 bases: TGTGCCAGCAGGCTAGGGAACGGCTACACCTTC. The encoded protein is CASRLGNGYTF.

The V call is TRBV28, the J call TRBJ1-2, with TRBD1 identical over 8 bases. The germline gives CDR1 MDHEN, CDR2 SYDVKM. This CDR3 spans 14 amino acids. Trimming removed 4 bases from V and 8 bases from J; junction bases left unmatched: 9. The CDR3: CASSSTQGARGYTF. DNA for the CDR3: TGTGCCAGCAGTTCCACCCAGGGGGCGCGAGGCTACACCTTC.

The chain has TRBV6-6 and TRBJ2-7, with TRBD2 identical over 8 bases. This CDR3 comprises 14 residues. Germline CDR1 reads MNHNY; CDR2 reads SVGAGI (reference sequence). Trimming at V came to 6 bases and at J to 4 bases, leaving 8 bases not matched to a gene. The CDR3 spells CASREGLADYEQYF. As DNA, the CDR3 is TGTGCCAGCAGGGAAGGACTAGCAGATTACGAGCAGTACTTC.

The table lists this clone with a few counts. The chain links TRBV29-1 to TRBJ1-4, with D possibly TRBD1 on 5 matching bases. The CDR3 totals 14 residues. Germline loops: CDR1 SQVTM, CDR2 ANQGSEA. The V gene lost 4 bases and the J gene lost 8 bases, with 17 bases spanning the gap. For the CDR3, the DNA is TGCAGCGTTGGCCATGGGGTAAAGGGGGAAAAACTGTTTTTT. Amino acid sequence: CSVGHGVKGEKLFF.

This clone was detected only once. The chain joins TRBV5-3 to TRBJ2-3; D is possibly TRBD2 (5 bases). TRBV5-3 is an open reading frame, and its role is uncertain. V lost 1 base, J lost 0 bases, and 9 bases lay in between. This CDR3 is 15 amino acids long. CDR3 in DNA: TGTGCCAGAAGCTTGAGTTGCGGGAGCACAGATACGCAGTATTTT. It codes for CARSLSCGSTDTQYF.

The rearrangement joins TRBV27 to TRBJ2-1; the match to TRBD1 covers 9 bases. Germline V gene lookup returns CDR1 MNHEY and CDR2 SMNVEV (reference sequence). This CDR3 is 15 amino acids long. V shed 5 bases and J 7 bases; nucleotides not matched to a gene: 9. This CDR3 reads CASSQPGQGANEQFF. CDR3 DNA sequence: TGTGCCAGCAGTCAACCGGGACAGGGCGCGAATGAGCAGTTCTTC.

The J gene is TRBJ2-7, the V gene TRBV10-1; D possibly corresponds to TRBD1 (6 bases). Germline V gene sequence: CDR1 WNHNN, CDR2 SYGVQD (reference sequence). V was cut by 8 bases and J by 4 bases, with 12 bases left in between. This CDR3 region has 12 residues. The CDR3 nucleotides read TGCGCCAGCGGGGGACATATTTACGAGCAGTACTTC. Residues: CASGGHIYEQYF.

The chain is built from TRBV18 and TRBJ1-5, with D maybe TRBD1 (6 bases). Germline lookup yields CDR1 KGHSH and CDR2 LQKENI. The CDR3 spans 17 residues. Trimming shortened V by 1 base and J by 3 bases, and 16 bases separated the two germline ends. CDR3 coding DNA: TGTGCCAGCTCACCACAAGCAGGGGTTAAGAACAATCAGCCCCAGCATTTT. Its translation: CASSPQAGVKNNQPQHF.

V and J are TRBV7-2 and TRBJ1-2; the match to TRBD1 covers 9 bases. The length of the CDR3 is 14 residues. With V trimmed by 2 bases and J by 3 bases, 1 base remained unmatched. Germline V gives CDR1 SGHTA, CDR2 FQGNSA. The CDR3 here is CASSLWDRDYGYTF. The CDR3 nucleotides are TGTGCCAGCAGCTTATGGGACAGGGACTATGGCTACACCTTC.

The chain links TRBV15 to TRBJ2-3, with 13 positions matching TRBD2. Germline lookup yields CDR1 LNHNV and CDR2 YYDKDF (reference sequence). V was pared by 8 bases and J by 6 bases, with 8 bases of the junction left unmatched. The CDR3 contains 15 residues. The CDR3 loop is CATGMGTSGIDTQYF. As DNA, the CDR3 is TGTGCCACCGGAATGGGGACTAGCGGGATCGATACGCAGTATTTT.

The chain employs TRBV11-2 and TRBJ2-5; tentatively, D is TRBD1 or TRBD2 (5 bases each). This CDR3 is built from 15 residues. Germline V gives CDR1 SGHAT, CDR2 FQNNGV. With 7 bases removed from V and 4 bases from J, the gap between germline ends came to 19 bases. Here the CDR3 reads CASTLRGGERETQYF. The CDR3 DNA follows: TGTGCCAGCACCCTGAGGGGTGGGGAGAGAGAGACCCAGTACTTC.

CDR3 bases: TGCGCCAGCAGTGAGTCTGGTTTTGGGGGGTTTGCTGAGCAGTACTTC. Translating it yields CASSESGFGGFAEQYF. The V gene is TRBV10-2, the J gene TRBJ2-7; maybe TRBD2 (6 bases). Germline CDR1 WSHSY, CDR2 SAAADI. Trimming left V 0 bases short and J 7 bases short, with 19 bases between. This CDR3 has 16 residues.

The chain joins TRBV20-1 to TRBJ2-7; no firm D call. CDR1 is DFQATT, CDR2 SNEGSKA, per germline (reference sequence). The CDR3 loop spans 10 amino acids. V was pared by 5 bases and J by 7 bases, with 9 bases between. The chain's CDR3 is CSAVDVEQYF. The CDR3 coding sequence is TGCAGTGCTGTAGACGTGGAGCAGTACTTC.

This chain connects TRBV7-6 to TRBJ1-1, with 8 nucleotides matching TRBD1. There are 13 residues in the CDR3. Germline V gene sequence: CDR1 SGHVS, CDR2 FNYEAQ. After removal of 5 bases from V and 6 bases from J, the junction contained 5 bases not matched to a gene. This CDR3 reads CASSDGQGAEAFF. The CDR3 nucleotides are TGTGCCAGCAGCGATGGACAGGGCGCTGAAGCTTTCTTT.

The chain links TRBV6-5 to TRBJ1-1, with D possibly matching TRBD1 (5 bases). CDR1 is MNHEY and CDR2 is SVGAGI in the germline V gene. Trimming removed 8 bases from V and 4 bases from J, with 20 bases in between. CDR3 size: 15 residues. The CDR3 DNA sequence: TGTGCCAGCGGAACCCCGGGCCCAAGGGGCACTGAAGCTTTCTTT. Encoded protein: CASGTPGPRGTEAFF.

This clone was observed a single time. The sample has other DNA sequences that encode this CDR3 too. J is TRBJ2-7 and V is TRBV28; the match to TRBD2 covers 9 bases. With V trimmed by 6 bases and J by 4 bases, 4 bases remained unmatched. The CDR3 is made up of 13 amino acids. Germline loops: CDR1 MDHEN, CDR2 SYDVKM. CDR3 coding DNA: TGTGCCAGCAGCTCCAGCGGGAGGTACGAGCAGTACTTC. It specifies CASSSSGRYEQYF.

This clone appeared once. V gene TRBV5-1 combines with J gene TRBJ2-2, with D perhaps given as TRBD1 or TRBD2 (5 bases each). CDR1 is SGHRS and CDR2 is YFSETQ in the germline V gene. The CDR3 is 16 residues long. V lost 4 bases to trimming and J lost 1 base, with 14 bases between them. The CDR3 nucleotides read TGCGCCAGCAGCCCAACCGGGACGGAGAACACCGGGGAGCTGTTTTTT. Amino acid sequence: CASSPTGTENTGELFF.

The CDR3 DNA reads TGTGCCAGTAGTGTTATACAGGGGTTGGGCAATCAGCCCCAGCATTTT. This encodes CASSVIQGLGNQPQHF. This chain links TRBV19 with TRBJ1-5; 7 bases fit TRBD1. Germline CDR1 is LNHDA and CDR2 is SQIVND (reference sequence). This CDR3 contains 16 residues. With 5 bases clipped from V and 2 bases from J, the junction kept 9 bases outside the gene matches.